This T cell receptor (beta chain) was captured by sequencing in a study of T cell responses to AZD1222 COVID-19 vaccine. Sequencing used immunoSEQ multiplex PCR; TCRdb keeps in-frame clones, though not all of them. The sample has about 150,000 clones, over 85% seen once. This CDR3 is 16 amino acids long. The germline V gene has CDR1 SEHNR and CDR2 FQNEAQ (reference sequence). Trimming took off 2 bases at V and 4 bases at J, with 17 bases between the two ends. The TCR comes from an adult in good health. This sample comprised peripheral blood, obtained on day 0 of AZD1222 vaccination. The chain carries TRBV7-9 and TRBJ2-5; no clear D gene. The CDR3 region is CASSLTGAPERETQYF. For the CDR3, the DNA is TGTGCCAGCAGCTTAACCGGCGCGCCAGAAAGAGAGACCCAGTACTTC.